The 23 T cell receptor beta chains given below trace back to one sample, sequenced in a study of control samples from healthy donors and cancer patients. TCRdb keeps only in-frame clones here, not all; method: immunoSEQ multiplex PCR. The sample carries 100,000 or so clones, roughly 90% recorded once. Sequenced input: blood. All receptors derive from a woman in her 30s in good health.

The J gene is TRBJ1-2, the V gene TRBV5-1; D is possibly TRBD1 (5 bases). In germline, CDR1 is SGHRS, CDR2 YFSETQ. Trimming took off 3 bases at V and 5 bases at J, with 8 bases between the two ends. The CDR3 is made up of 12 amino acids. The CDR3 region is CASSSDTYGYTF. The CDR3 DNA sequence: TGCGCCAGCAGCTCGGACACTTATGGCTACACCTTC.

J is TRBJ1-5 and V is TRBV6-4; D gene uncertain. The length of the CDR3 is 13 residues. In germline, CDR1 is MRHNA, CDR2 SNTAGT. V lost 6 bases, J lost 1 base, and 7 bases lay in between. CDR3 coding DNA: TGTGCCAGCAGCCACCAAAGCAATCAGCCCCAGCATTTT. It codes for CASSHQSNQPQHF.

The genes are TRBV4-1 and TRBJ2-7, with D unresolved. The CDR3 is 13 amino acids. Trimming took off 0 bases at V and 2 bases at J, with 5 bases between the two ends. Germline CDR1 and CDR2: MGHRA and YSYEKL. CDR3 sequence (DNA): TGCGCCAGCAGCCAAGAAGGGCCCTACGAGCAGTACTTC. Translating it yields CASSQEGPYEQYF.

The chain is built from TRBV6-5 and TRBJ1-1; D is undetermined. The ends were cut back, 2 bases at V and 8 bases at J, with 12 bases in the middle. This CDR3 comprises 13 residues. Germline V gene sequence: CDR1 MNHEY, CDR2 SVGAGI. The CDR3 DNA is TGTGCCAGCAGTTACCCCGATGTTGGGGAAGCTTTCTTT. Amino acids: CASSYPDVGEAFF.

The genes are TRBV19 and TRBJ1-1; D is ambiguous. The V end lost 1 base, the J end lost 7 bases, and 13 bases lay between the germline ends. The CDR3 is made up of 14 amino acids. From germline, CDR1 is LNHDA and CDR2 SQIVND (reference sequence). CDR3 protein: CASSIAPPPSEAFF. For the CDR3, the DNA is TGTGCCAGTAGTATAGCGCCACCTCCCAGTGAAGCTTTCTTT.

The chain recombines TRBV7-9 with TRBJ2-1; TRBD2 matches 8 bases. The V gene's germline CDR1 is SEHNR and CDR2 FQNEAQ (reference sequence). The CDR3 is 16 amino acids. The V and J ends lost 1 base and 4 bases, in that order; junction bases with no gene match: 6. The CDR3 bases are TGTGCCAGCAGCTTAGGGTCGGGAGGGGGTTACAATGAGCAGTTCTTC. This sequence encodes CASSLGSGGGYNEQFF.

The rearrangement uses TRBV18 and TRBJ2-7; D unresolved. Trimming stripped 3 bases from V and 0 bases from J, with 3 bases between. Germline V CDR1 and CDR2: KGHSH, LQKENI. The CDR3 runs to 12 residues. CDR3 sequence: CASSPASYEQYF. CDR3 DNA sequence: TGTGCCAGCTCACCCGCCTCCTACGAGCAGTACTTC.

The V gene is TRBV28, the J gene TRBJ1-2; the D gene is possibly TRBD1 (6 bases). In germline, CDR1 is MDHEN, CDR2 SYDVKM. Between the trimmed V and J ends, which lost 4 bases and 8 bases, there was a span of 20 bases. This CDR3 spans 15 amino acids. The CDR3 DNA sequence: TGTGCCAGCAGTTCGCTAAGGACAGCCCCGAGGGGCTACACCTTC. Translated, it gives CASSSLRTAPRGYTF.

The chain couples TRBV3-1 (or the pseudogene TRBV3-2) to TRBJ1-1; D unclear. The CDR3 contains 12 residues. The V gene lost 6 bases and the J gene lost 1 base, with 6 bases spanning the gap. The germline gives CDR1 LGHDT, CDR2 YNNKEL (reference sequence). CDR3: CASRYGNTEAFF. CDR3 nucleotides: TGTGCCAGCAGGTACGGGAACACTGAAGCTTTCTTT.

Here the CDR3 reads CASSRLVYNEQFF. CDR3 DNA: TGTGCCAGCAGTAGACTAGTTTACAATGAGCAGTTCTTC. The chain recombines TRBV6-5 with TRBJ2-1, with D tentatively TRBD2 (6 bases). Germline V CDR1 and CDR2: MNHEY, SVGAGI. This CDR3 has 13 residues. V gave up 5 bases and J gave up 4 bases, with 9 bases separating them.

The chain links TRBV21-1 to TRBJ1-3. TRBV21-1 is designated a pseudogene. CDR3 length: 15 amino acids. The CDR3: CASSKRRTSGNTIYF. CDR3 DNA sequence: TGTGCCAGCAGCAAAAGGCGCACCTCTGGAAACACCATATATTTT.

The chain carries TRBV24-1 and TRBJ1-5, with 7 bases identical to TRBD1. Looked up from germline, CDR1 is KGHDR and CDR2 is SFDVKD. V was clipped by 9 bases and J by 2 bases; unmatched bases: 21. This CDR3 is 19 amino acids long. DNA of the CDR3: TGTGCCACCTCTCCAAATCCGGGCAGGGGGGTCGTGGGCAATCAGCCCCAGCATTTT. This translates into CATSPNPGRGVVGNQPQHF.

This clone has only one observation. CDR3 in amino acids: CASSVGEPNGYTF. The CDR3 DNA is TGTGCCAGCAGCGTAGGGGAACCGAATGGCTACACCTTC. J is TRBJ1-2 and V is TRBV9; D is undetermined. Trimming left V 0 bases short and J 6 bases short, with 9 bases between. The germline V gene encodes CDR1 SGDLS and CDR2 YYNGEE. This CDR3 region has 13 residues.

Details on this clone: Other DNA sequences in this sample translate to the same CDR3. The CDR3 DNA reads TGTGCCTGGAGTGTTGGTAGCCCTAATGAAAAACTGTTTTTT. This gives the protein CAWSVGSPNEKLFF. The chain is built from TRBV30 and TRBJ1-4; D is unresolved. The CDR3 extends over 14 amino acids. CDR1 is GTSNPN, CDR2 SVGIG, per germline (reference sequence). V was cut by 0 bases and J by 3 bases, with 8 bases left in between.

The V gene is TRBV28, the J gene TRBJ1-5, with 7 bases identical to TRBD1. The CDR3 spans 14 residues. The ends lost 3 bases at V and 9 bases at J; junction bases unmatched: 8. Germline CDR1 MDHEN, CDR2 SYDVKM. The CDR3 loop is CASSFQQGRGPQHF. CDR3 nucleotides: TGTGCCAGCAGTTTCCAACAGGGGCGTGGGCCCCAGCATTTT.

This clone was found a few times. This chain links TRBV7-8 with TRBJ1-6; a possible D gene is TRBD1 (5 bases). The germline CDR1 and CDR2 sequences are SGHVS and FQNEAQ. Trimming pared 5 bases from V and 1 base from J, leaving 18 bases between. The length of the CDR3 is 18 residues. CDR3 DNA: TGTGCCAGCAGCCTGCGGGACCCATCAGGATCCTATAATTCACCCCTCCACTTT. This codes for CASSLRDPSGSYNSPLHF. Complete variable domain (other parts from reference TRBV7-8 and TRBJ1-6): GAGVSQSPRYKVAKRGQDVALRCDPISGHVSLFWYQQALGQGPEFLTYFQNEAQLDKSGLPSDRFFAERPEGSVSTLKIQRTQQEDSAVYLCASSLRDPSGSYNSPLHFGNGTRLTVT.

This chain uses TRBV5-1 with TRBJ1-1, with unresolved D. Trimming left V 1 base short and J 11 bases short, with 9 bases between. The CDR3 totals 11 residues. The germline gives CDR1 SGHRS, CDR2 YFSETQ. The CDR3 nucleotides are TGCGCCAGCAGCTTGCAAGGGTCGGCTTTCTTT. This gives the protein CASSLQGSAFF. Full variable domain (missing parts from reference TRBV5-1 and TRBJ1-1): KAGVTQTPRYLIKTRGQQVTLSCSPISGHRSVSWYQQTPGQGLQFLFEYFSETQRNKGNFPGRFSGRQFSNSRSEMNVSTLELGDSALYLCASSLQGSAFFGQGTRLTVV.

The chain employs TRBV5-1 and TRBJ2-2; 9 bases fit TRBD1. After removal of 2 bases from V and 6 bases from J, the junction contained 8 bases not matched to a gene. The germline V gene encodes CDR1 SGHRS and CDR2 YFSETQ. CDR3 length: 16 amino acids. The CDR3 sequence: CASSFRQGELPGELFF. CDR3 bases: TGCGCCAGCAGCTTCAGACAGGGGGAGTTACCCGGGGAGCTGTTTTTT.

This chain connects TRBV28 to TRBJ2-1; D call uncertain. Germline V gene data show CDR1 as MDHEN and CDR2 as SYDVKM. The CDR3 extends over 17 amino acids. The V gene lost 1 base and the J gene lost 3 bases, with 16 bases spanning the gap. DNA of the CDR3: TGTGCCAGCAGTTTATTGGCAGGTCGGCGTCTCTACAATGAGCAGTTCTTC. Translation: CASSLLAGRRLYNEQFF.

V gene TRBV28 combines with J gene TRBJ1-1, with D uncertain. The CDR3 runs 15 residues. CDR1 is MDHEN and CDR2 is SYDVKM in the germline V gene. V was cut by 6 bases and J by 4 bases, with 18 bases left in between. The CDR3 region has the DNA TGTGCCAGCAGCTCTGTGGGCCAGGTGGGCACTGAAGCTTTCTTT. It translates to CASSSVGQVGTEAFF.

The gene calls are TRBV5-1 and TRBJ1-1; a weak D match, TRBD1 (5 bases). The V and J ends lost 3 bases and 1 base respectively, with 10 bases between them. CDR3 length equals 14 residues. The germline V gene has CDR1 SGHRS and CDR2 YFSETQ. The CDR3 protein is CASSWSGGNTEAFF. Written as DNA, the CDR3 is TGCGCCAGCAGCTGGTCCGGGGGGAACACTGAAGCTTTCTTT.

CDR3 DNA: TGCGCCAGCAGCTTGGGACAGGTCGGTCAGCCCCAGCATTTT. It translates to CASSLGQVGQPQHF. The gene calls are TRBV5-1 and TRBJ1-5; TRBD1 might be the D (6 bases). Trimming cost V 0 bases and J 6 bases, with 10 bases left between them. The CDR3 is 14 residues long. In germline, CDR1 is SGHRS, CDR2 YFSETQ.

This clone was found a few times. The genes are TRBV6-6 and TRBJ1-5, with D possibly TRBD1 on 5 matching bases. CDR1 MNHNY and CDR2 SVGAGI come from the germline V gene (reference sequence). The CDR3 length is 13 residues. Trimming took off 6 bases at V and 4 bases at J, with 10 bases between the two ends. The CDR3 region is CASRGTVNQPQHF. CDR3 coding DNA: TGTGCCAGCAGGGGGACGGTTAATCAGCCCCAGCATTTT.